Each of the 2 T cell receptor beta chains below was sequenced from the same sample in a study of blood T cell repertoires in COVID-19. Profiling relied on immunoSEQ multiplex PCR, and the TCRdb table lists in-frame clones only, not all of them. The data show fewer than 350,000 clones, with 90% seen just once and about 1.7% held by the top ten. Sequences were obtained from PBMCs or T cells enriched from blood (not recorded which). The receptors derive from a woman under 30 with acute COVID-19.

The table lists this clone with a count of one. The V call is TRBV28, the J call TRBJ1-4; D perhaps matches TRBD1 (6 bases). Germline-derived CDR1 and CDR2 are MDHEN and SYDVKM. Trimming shortened V by 4 bases and J by 2 bases, and 20 bases separated the two germline ends. CDR3 length: 18 amino acids. The CDR3 sequence: CASSYQRKGEGTNEKLFF. The CDR3 bases are TGTGCCAGCAGTTACCAACGGAAGGGGGAAGGGACTAATGAAAAACTGTTTTTT.

The gene calls are TRBV7-2 and TRBJ1-1, with 9 bases lining up with TRBD1. CDR3 length equals 17 residues. Germline CDR1 SGHTA, CDR2 FQGNSA. Trimming removed 3 bases from V and 3 bases from J; junction bases left unmatched: 11. CDR3 region: CASSLMPGQGLHTEAFF. The CDR3, as DNA: TGTGCCAGCAGCTTGATGCCGGGACAGGGTTTACACACTGAAGCTTTCTTT.